The present T cell receptor (beta chain) was sequenced within a study of spatial heterogeneity in lung cancer. TCRdb fed the 5' RACE reads into MiXCR, producing one record per CDR3 protein. Among 20,000 to 25,000 distinct CDR3 sequences listed, roughly 6.7% were seen once. This clonotype was seen many times. Antigen specificity is unknown. Study-level results: Tumors with more nonsynonymous mutations had more expanded intratumoral alpha and beta TCRs.

The time point was: sample taken at primary tumor resection. The cohort: some 70 early-stage, untreated non-small cell lung cancer patients. CDR3 length equals 10 residues. V was shortened by 5 bases and J by 9 bases, with 11 bases between the two germline ends. Germline lookup yields CDR1 DFQATT and CDR2 SNEGSKA (reference sequence). This chain uses TRBV20-1 with TRBJ2-7; maybe TRBD1 (5 bases). The source of this sequence is a male donor with early-stage non-small cell lung cancer. The starting material was lung tumor tissue, obtained at surgery. CDR3 DNA: TGCAGTGCTCTCCAGGGTGCGCAGTACTTC. It specifies CSALQGAQYF.